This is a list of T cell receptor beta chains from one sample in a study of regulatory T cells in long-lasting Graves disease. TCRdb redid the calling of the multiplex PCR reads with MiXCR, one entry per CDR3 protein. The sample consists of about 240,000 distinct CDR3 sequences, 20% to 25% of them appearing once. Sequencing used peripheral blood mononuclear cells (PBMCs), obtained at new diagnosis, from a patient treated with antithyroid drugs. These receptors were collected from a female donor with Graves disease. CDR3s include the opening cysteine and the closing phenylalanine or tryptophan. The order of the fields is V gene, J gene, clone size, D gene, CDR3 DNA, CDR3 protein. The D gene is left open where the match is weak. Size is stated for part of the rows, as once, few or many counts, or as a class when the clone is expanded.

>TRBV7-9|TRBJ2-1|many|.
TGTGCCAGCAGCGGCCAAGGACTAGGGGGGGCGGGGCAGTTCTTC
CASSGQGLGGAGQFF
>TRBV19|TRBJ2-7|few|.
TGTGCCAGTAGTATTCAGGGAGCAATCTACGAGCAGTACTTC
CASSIQGAIYEQYF
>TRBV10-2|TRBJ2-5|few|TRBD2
TGCGCCAGCAGACTAGCGGGGAGCCAAGAGACCCAGTACTTC
CASRLAGSQETQYF
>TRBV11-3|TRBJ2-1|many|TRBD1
TGTGCCAGCAGCTTAGTCGGGACAGGGGCCCCCCGTGAGCAGTTCTTC
CASSLVGTGAPREQFF
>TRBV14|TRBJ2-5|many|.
TGTGCCAGCAGCCAAGATCTCGAGGGGACCCAGTACTTC
CASSQDLEGTQYF
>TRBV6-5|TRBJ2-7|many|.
TGTGCCAGCAGTTACTCGAGTCGGAACCCCTCCTACGAGCAGTACTTC
CASSYSSRNPSYEQYF
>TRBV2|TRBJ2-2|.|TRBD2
TGTGCCAGCAGTTTACTAGCGGGGGGGCTACGAACCGGGGAGCTGTTTTTT
CASSLLAGGLRTGELFF
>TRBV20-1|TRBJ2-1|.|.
TGCAGTGCGCCGACGGGGGCCCACAATGAGCAGTTCTTC
CSAPTGAHNEQFF
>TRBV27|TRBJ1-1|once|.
TGTGCCAGCAGTCTAGGGGGAACAGGGAATAACACTGAAGCTTTCTTT
CASSLGGTGNNTEAFF
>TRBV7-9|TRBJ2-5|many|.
TGTGCCAGCAGCGACCGTGCAGGGGCACCCCACCAAGAGACCCAGTACTTC
CASSDRAGAPHQETQYF
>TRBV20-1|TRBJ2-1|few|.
TGCAGTGCTAGATTTGCACTAACAGCCTACAATGAGCAGTTCTTC
CSARFALTAYNEQFF
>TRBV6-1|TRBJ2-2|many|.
TGTGCCACCTCCCCGGGACCGCGGAACACCGGGGAGCTGTTTTTT
CATSPGPRNTGELFF
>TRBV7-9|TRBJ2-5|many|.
TGCGCCAGCAGCCGAGGGGAGTGGAACTTGGAGACCCAGTACTTC
CASSRGEWNLETQYF
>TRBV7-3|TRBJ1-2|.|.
TGTGCCAGCAGCAGCCGGGGAGGGCGCTACACCTTC
CASSSRGGRYTF
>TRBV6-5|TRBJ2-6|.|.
TGTGCCAGCAGTTACGTTCGGGCCTCTGGGGCCAACGTCCTGACTTTC
CASSYVRASGANVLTF
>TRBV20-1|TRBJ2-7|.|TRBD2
TGCAGTGCTACTATTGGACTAGTGGGAACCTACGAGCAGTACTTC
CSATIGLVGTYEQYF
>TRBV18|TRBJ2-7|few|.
TGTGCCAGCTCACCGCCCCTTGACGAGCAGTACTTC
CASSPPLDEQYF
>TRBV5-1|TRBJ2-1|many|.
TGCGCCAGCAGCTTGATCGATGAGCAGTTCTTC
CASSLIDEQFF
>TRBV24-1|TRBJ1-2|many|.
TGTGCCACCAGTGACACCCACGCGGACTACACCTTC
CATSDTHADYTF
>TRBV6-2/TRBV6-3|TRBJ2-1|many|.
TGTGCCAGCAGCCGCAAGGGGGGGAACGACAATGAGCAGTTCTTC
CASSRKGGNDNEQFF
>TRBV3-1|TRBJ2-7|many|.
TGTGCCAGCAGCCTCGCTAGAGAAGGAAGGTCCTACGAGCAGTACTTC
CASSLAREGRSYEQYF
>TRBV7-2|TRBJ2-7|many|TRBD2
TGTGCCAGCAGCTTAGGTGGCGGGGGTCTAGCGGGCTCCTACGAGCAGTACTTC
CASSLGGGGLAGSYEQYF
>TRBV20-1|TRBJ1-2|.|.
TGCAGTGCTAGACCTCTGTTCAGGGATGACTATGGCTACACCTTC
CSARPLFRDDYGYTF
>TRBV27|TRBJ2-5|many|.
TGTGCCAGCAGTGACCGGGTGCGTGAGACCCAGTACTTC
CASSDRVRETQYF
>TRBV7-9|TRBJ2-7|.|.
TGTGCCAGCAGCTTAGTTGGTGGAGTCTACGAGCAGTACTTC
CASSLVGGVYEQYF
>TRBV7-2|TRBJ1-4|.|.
TGTGCCAGCGGGGGGGGCGGGGATGAAAAACTGTTTTTT
CASGGGGDEKLFF
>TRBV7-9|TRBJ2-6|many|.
TGTGCCAGCAGCCGACAGTACTCTGGGGCCAACGTCCTGACTTTC
CASSRQYSGANVLTF
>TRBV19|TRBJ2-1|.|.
TGTGCCAGCAGTAGTGGTCGGGCAGGACGCAATGAGCAGTTCTTC
CASSSGRAGRNEQFF
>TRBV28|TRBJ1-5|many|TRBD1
TGTGCCAGCAGGTCTCCGGGACAGGGCGGCAATCAGCCCCAGCATTTT
CASRSPGQGGNQPQHF
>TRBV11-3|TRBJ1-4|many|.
TGTGCCAGCAGCTCCCGCAGGACTAATGAAAAACTGTTTTTT
CASSSRRTNEKLFF